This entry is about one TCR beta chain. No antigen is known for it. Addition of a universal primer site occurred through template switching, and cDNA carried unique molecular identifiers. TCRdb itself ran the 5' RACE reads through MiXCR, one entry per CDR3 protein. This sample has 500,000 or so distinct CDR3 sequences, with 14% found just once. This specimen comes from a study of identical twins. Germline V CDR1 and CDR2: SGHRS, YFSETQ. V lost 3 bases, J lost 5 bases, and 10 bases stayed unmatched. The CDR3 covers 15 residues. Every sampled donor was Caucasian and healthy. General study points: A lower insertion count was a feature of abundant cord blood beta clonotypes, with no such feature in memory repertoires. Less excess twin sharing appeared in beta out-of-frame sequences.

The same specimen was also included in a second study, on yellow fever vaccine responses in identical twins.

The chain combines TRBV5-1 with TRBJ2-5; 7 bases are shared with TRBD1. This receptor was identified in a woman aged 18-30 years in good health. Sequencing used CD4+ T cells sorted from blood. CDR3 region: CASSSGTALRETQYF. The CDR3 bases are TGCGCCAGCAGCTCTGGGACAGCCCTCCGGGAGACCCAGTACTTC.